A selection of T cell receptor beta chains follows, all from one sample in a study of T cells in Graves' hyperthyroidism and ophthalmopathy. From the multiplex PCR reads, TCRdb called clonotypes with MiXCR, one entry per CDR3 protein. The sample has about 580,000 distinct CDR3 sequences; 46% are singletons. Sequenced material: peripheral blood or thyroid tissue (not recorded which). All receptors come from a woman aged 18-30 years with Graves' hyperthyroidism. The CDR3 runs from the conserved cysteine through the conserved F or W. The order of the fields is V gene, J gene, clone size, D gene, CDR3 DNA, CDR3 protein. A D gene is named only where the DNA matches it firmly. Size is stated for part of the rows, as once, few or many counts, or as a class when the clone is expanded.

TRBV20-1,TRBJ1-5,-,-,TGCAGTACTAGTAGCCCGGGACCTCCGGAGCATTTT,CSTSSPGPPEHF
TRBV24-1,TRBJ2-2,few,TRBD2,TGTGCCACCAGTGCTGGCGGGAGTGGGCCCGGGGAGCTGTTTTTT,CATSAGGSGPGELFF
TRBV29-1,TRBJ1-2,-,TRBD1,TGCAGTTACAAAGGGGGACAGGGTATCGATGGCTACACCTTC,CSYKGGQGIDGYTF
TRBV7-8,TRBJ1-2,many,TRBD1,TGTGCCAGCAGCTTTACAGGGGGACTAGCTGGCTACACCTTC,CASSFTGGLAGYTF
TRBV15,TRBJ2-5,-,TRBD1,TGTGCCACCAGCACCTTCGGACAGGTCCAAGAGACCCAGTACTTC,CATSTFGQVQETQYF
TRBV15,TRBJ1-1,-,-,TGTGCCACCAGCAGAGATAAGGCGGCGGCGGAAGCTTTCTTT,CATSRDKAAAEAFF
TRBV4-2,TRBJ2-5,many,-,TGTGCCAGCAGCCAAGGGGCGGGCCCAGATGAGACCCAGTACTTC,CASSQGAGPDETQYF
TRBV12-3/TRBV12-4,TRBJ1-2,many,-,TGTGCCAGCACAGCTAACTATGGCTACACCTTC,CASTANYGYTF
TRBV30,TRBJ1-1,few,-,TGTGCCTGGAGTGTTTTGGCTGAAGCTTTCTTT,CAWSVLAEAFF
TRBV4-3,TRBJ1-1,many,-,TGCGCCAGCAGCCAAGGGTCCCGGAGTAACACTGAAGCTTTCTTT,CASSQGSRSNTEAFF
TRBV10-3,TRBJ2-7,many,TRBD2,TGTGCCATCAGTGAGTCGAGTCTAGCGGAATACGAGCAGTACTTC,CAISESSLAEYEQYF
TRBV7-2,TRBJ2-1,few,TRBD1,TGTGCCAGCAGCTTAGGGGACAGGGGCACCTACAATGAGCAGTTCTTC,CASSLGDRGTYNEQFF
TRBV6-5,TRBJ2-6,many,-,TGTGCCAGCAGTTACGAGGCTTCTGGGGCCAACGTCCTGACTTTC,CASSYEASGANVLTF
TRBV24-1,TRBJ1-4,-,TRBD1,TGTGCCAGCAGTTACTACGGGGACAGGGGAGCTAATGAAAAACTGTTTTTT,CASSYYGDRGANEKLFF
TRBV11-2,TRBJ2-7,many,-,TGTGCCAGCAGCTTAGAGGACCGGGACTTCTACGAGCAGTACTTC,CASSLEDRDFYEQYF
TRBV7-9,TRBJ2-7,-,-,TGTGCCAGCAGCCGGCGGAGGGAGCAGTACTTC,CASSRRREQYF
TRBV6-2/TRBV6-3,TRBJ2-7,-,TRBD2,TGTGCCATCCTAGCGGGAAGGCGGGAGCAGTACTTC,CAILAGRREQYF
TRBV7-3,TRBJ2-5,many,TRBD1,TGTGCCAGCAACTCCTTATCAGGGGGCCGCGAGACCCAGTACTTC,CASNSLSGGRETQYF
TRBV7-2,TRBJ1-1,many,-,TGTGCCAGCAGCCTTAGGGTCGGCAGGAACACTGAAGCTTTCTTT,CASSLRVGRNTEAFF
TRBV27,TRBJ1-5,many,-,TGTGCCAGCAGCCGCATCGGTCAGCCCCAGCATTTT,CASSRIGQPQHF
TRBV20-1,TRBJ1-1,-,-,TGCAGTGCTAGAGATCGGACGGGAAGTGCTTTCTTT,CSARDRTGSAFF
TRBV15,TRBJ2-7,-,TRBD1,TGTGCCACCAGCAGTGAGCCGGGACAGGGGAACGAGCAGTACTTC,CATSSEPGQGNEQYF
TRBV11-1,TRBJ2-3,-,-,TGTGCCAGCAGCCCAATGCAGGAGACAGATACGCAGTATTTT,CASSPMQETDTQYF
TRBV13,TRBJ2-2,-,-,TGTGCCAGCAGCTCCAATTTAAAGGGACTTTTCAGCGGGGAGCTGTTTTTT,CASSSNLKGLFSGELFF
TRBV11-2,TRBJ2-5,many,TRBD2,TGTGCCAGCAGCGGGACTAGCGGGATACAAGAGACCCAGTACTTC,CASSGTSGIQETQYF
TRBV10-3,TRBJ2-5,many,TRBD1,TGTGCCACAGAGGGACAGGGAAGAGAGACCCAGTACTTC,CATEGQGRETQYF
TRBV5-1,TRBJ1-6,many,-,TGCGCCAGCAGCGGCCCGGGACTGGGACTTTCACCCCTCCACTTT,CASSGPGLGLSPLHF
TRBV14,TRBJ2-7,many,TRBD1,TGTGCCAGCAGCCCAAGCTACAGGGGGCTCTACGAGCAGTACTTC,CASSPSYRGLYEQYF
TRBV20-1,TRBJ2-5,-,-,TGCAGTGCTTACACCGGGACAAAGCAAGAGACCCAGTACTTC,CSAYTGTKQETQYF
TRBV20-1,TRBJ2-7,few,TRBD2,TGCAGTGCTAGACTAGCGGGAGTCGGCGAGCAGTACTTC,CSARLAGVGEQYF
TRBV29-1,TRBJ2-7,many,TRBD1,TGCAGCGTTCCGGGACAGGGTTTGGACGAGCAGTACTTC,CSVPGQGLDEQYF
TRBV5-6,TRBJ1-2,-,-,TGTGCCAGCAGCTTGTGGTGGGGGGTCTATGGCTACACCTTC,CASSLWWGVYGYTF
TRBV12-3/TRBV12-4,TRBJ2-7,many,-,TGTGCCAGCAGTTTACGGGCCTCCTACGAGCAGTACTTC,CASSLRASYEQYF
TRBV3-1,TRBJ2-7,many,-,TGTGCCAGCAGCCAATCGGTGGCTAGCTCCTACGAGCAGTACTTC,CASSQSVASSYEQYF
TRBV7-3,TRBJ2-7,many,TRBD1,TGTGCCAGCAGCCTCCAGGGGACAGACTATTACGAGCAGTACTTC,CASSLQGTDYYEQYF
TRBV7-6,TRBJ1-1,many,-,TGTGCCAGCAGCCCCCCTGGACCCGCCACTGAAGCTTTCTTT,CASSPPGPATEAFF
TRBV14,TRBJ1-4,-,-,TGTGCCAGCAGCCAAGTAAACCCGGCGGTCGGGAGGGAAGATGAAAAACTGTTTTTT,CASSQVNPAVGREDEKLFF
TRBV7-8,TRBJ1-4,many,-,TGTGCCAGCAGCGCCCTTGGGGGGGGCACGGAAAAACTGTTTTTT,CASSALGGGTEKLFF
TRBV2,TRBJ2-7,many,-,TGTGCCAGCAAGGGCGTCTCCTACGAGCAGTACTTC,CASKGVSYEQYF
TRBV7-3,TRBJ2-1,-,-,TGTGCCAGCAGCTTAATAGGCGGATCCAATGAGCAGTTCTTC,CASSLIGGSNEQFF
TRBV29-1,TRBJ1-2,many,-,TGCAGCGTTGAGGCAGCTAACTATGGCTACACCTTC,CSVEAANYGYTF
TRBV12-3/TRBV12-4,TRBJ2-3,few,TRBD2,TGTGCCAGCAGTTTCGGTAGCGGGAGAGATACGCAGTATTTT,CASSFGSGRDTQYF
TRBV20-1,TRBJ1-1,-,-,TGCAGTGCTAGTGGAGGGGGTTCGAACACTGAAGCTTTCTTT,CSASGGGSNTEAFF
TRBV6-2/TRBV6-3,TRBJ2-7,many,TRBD1,TGTGCCGCCCAGGGGGCCTTCACCTACGAGCAGTACTTC,CAAQGAFTYEQYF
TRBV11-3,TRBJ2-5,-,TRBD2,TGTGTCAGCAGCCCTTCCCAAAGACTAGCGGGAGCTCTAGAGACCCAGTACTTC,CVSSPSQRLAGALETQYF
TRBV10-3,TRBJ1-4,many,-,TGTGCCATCAGCCAGGGTGGGACTAATGAAAAACTGTTTTTT,CAISQGGTNEKLFF
TRBV19,TRBJ2-5,many,-,TGTGCCAGTAGTCCCCGGGCAGGCCACGAGACCCAGTACTTC,CASSPRAGHETQYF
TRBV29-1,TRBJ2-7,-,TRBD1,TGCAGCCTAAGGACAGGGGGGTCAACATCCTACGAGCAGTACTTC,CSLRTGGSTSYEQYF
TRBV4-2,TRBJ1-6,-,-,TGTGCCAGCGGCCAAGATAGTGGAAGAAAAGGGAATTCACCCCTCCACTTT,CASGQDSGRKGNSPLHF
TRBV7-2,TRBJ2-3,-,-,TGTGCCAGCAGCCGGGGTGGGGGAGATACGCAGTATTTT,CASSRGGGDTQYF